One and the same sample provided the 8 T cell receptor beta chains below, sequenced in a study of blood T cell repertoires in COVID-19. Measured with immunoSEQ multiplex PCR; TCRdb has only the in-frame clones, and not every one. The table records tens of thousands of clones, around 90% of them present only once. The sample taken for sequencing was peripheral blood. The receptors were sampled from a man aged 60 to 75 with acute or convalescent COVID-19.

The V and J genes are TRBV11-3 and TRBJ2-1, with TRBD1 identical over 10 bases. V lost 3 bases, J lost 4 bases, and 3 bases stayed unmatched. This CDR3 has 15 amino acids. Germline CDR1 is SGHNT and CDR2 is YENEEA. The CDR3 spells CASSFLGQGYNEQFF. The CDR3 nucleotides read TGTGCCAGCAGCTTCCTGGGACAGGGGTACAATGAGCAGTTCTTC.

This clone appeared a single time. This chain links TRBV9 with TRBJ2-2; 9 positions match TRBD2. The junction had 4 bases not matched to a gene; V was cut back by 0 bases and J by 4 bases. The CDR3 totals 16 residues. Germline assignment: CDR1 SGDLS and CDR2 YYNGEE. Here the CDR3 reads CASSVGASGTTGELFF. CDR3 nucleotide sequence: TGTGCCAGCAGCGTAGGGGCTAGCGGGACCACCGGGGAGCTGTTTTTT.

This clone was counted a few times. This chain links TRBV28 with TRBJ2-7; 9 nucleotides agree with TRBD1. Germline V gives CDR1 MDHEN, CDR2 SYDVKM. Trimming at V came to 2 bases and at J to 4 bases, leaving 9 bases not matched to a gene. The CDR3 extends over 16 amino acids. CDR3 sequence (DNA): TGTGCCAGCAGTTTACGGGGACAGGGCGATTGGTACGAGCAGTACTTC. This encodes CASSLRGQGDWYEQYF.

This clone showed up just once. The rearrangement uses TRBV5-1 and TRBJ2-2, with D possibly matching TRBD1 (6 bases). Trimming took off 2 bases at V and 2 bases at J, with 13 bases between the two ends. Germline loops: CDR1 SGHRS, CDR2 YFSETQ. The CDR3 sequence is 16 residues long. The CDR3: CASSLQGLSNTGELFF. The DNA of the CDR3 is TGCGCCAGCAGCTTACAGGGCCTCTCCAACACCGGGGAGCTGTTTTTT.

The chain joins TRBV5-1 to TRBJ1-4, with 7 bases that match TRBD1. V was pared by 5 bases and J by 3 bases, with 4 bases of the junction left unmatched. The germline V gene has CDR1 SGHRS and CDR2 YFSETQ. CDR3 length: 14 residues. The CDR3 DNA follows: TGCGCCAGCAGTACGGACAGGCCTAATGAAAAACTGTTTTTT. Translating it yields CASSTDRPNEKLFF.

This CDR3 reads CASSHNSVRASPPYEQYF. The CDR3 DNA is TGTGCCAGCAGCCATAATTCCGTAAGGGCTAGCCCTCCGTACGAGCAGTACTTC. The V and J genes are TRBV7-2 and TRBJ2-7; tentatively, D is TRBD2 (5 bases). The CDR3 contains 18 residues. V was shortened by 5 bases and J by 4 bases, with 27 bases between the two germline ends. The germline gives CDR1 SGHTA, CDR2 FQGNSA.

The V gene is TRBV28, the J gene TRBJ1-2; D might be TRBD1 (6 bases). Germline CDR1 MDHEN, CDR2 SYDVKM. V dropped 8 bases and J dropped 6 bases, with 16 bases sitting between them. This CDR3 spans 13 amino acids. The CDR3 loop reads CASRLQGFDGYTF. As DNA, the CDR3 is TGTGCCAGCCGCCTCCAGGGGTTCGATGGCTACACCTTC.

The chain is built from TRBV6-2 or TRBV6-3 and TRBJ2-2; 7 nucleotides match TRBD1. V trimming: 6 bases; J trimming: 4 bases; junction bases outside the gene matches: 20. The V gene's germline CDR1 is MNHEY and CDR2 SVGEGT. The CDR3 length is 19 residues. Written as DNA, the CDR3 is TGTGCCAGCAGCGAGATCCTAGGGGGCGTTTCTACCCTCACCGGGGAGCTGTTTTTT. Its translation is CASSEILGGVSTLTGELFF.